The rows below give T cell receptor beta chains drawn from one sample of a study of T cell responses to AZD1222 COVID-19 vaccine. Assay used: immunoSEQ multiplex PCR; TCRdb lists only in-frame clones, some missing. The data hold approximately 70,000 clones, with roughly 84% observed a single time. The source was peripheral blood, collected on day 0 of AZD1222 vaccination. Receptors originate from an adult in good health. Each CDR3 is given without its conserved first and last residue.

V gene,CDR3 protein
TRBV5-5,ASSLAGGGSPLH
TRBV5-5,ASSYESMGETQY
TRBV18,ASSPSGLNTEAF
TRBV19,ASSQPRRGSQPQH
TRBV5-1,ASSLTGGVTGELF
TRBV6-5,ASSQAREANSPLH
TRBV7-3,ASSISGYNEQF
TRBV2,ASISYTVEAF
TRBV7-9,ASSLGGASTDTQY
TRBV30,AWSRGGGALGSYNEQF
TRBV14,ASSRTSGGRETQY
TRBV18,ASSVSGTGNTEAF
TRBV11-2,ASSLEGTAQETQY